This TCR beta chain was recovered during a study of T-cell reconstitution after alpha-beta-depleted transplantation in children (TCRdb year 2016). About the full investigation: The study quantitatively tracked T-cell immune reconstitution after TCRalphabeta/CD19-depleted allogeneic hematopoietic cell transplantation in children using TCR repertoire profiling.

The germline V gene encodes CDR1 LGHNA and CDR2 YNFKEQ. CDR3 length: 19 amino acids, cysteine to phenylalanine. CDR3 DNA is the only sequence kept; it has 57 bases, read in frame from the first base. Trimming removed 4 bases from V and 0 bases from J; the gene matches leave 12 bases unexplained. Concerning this clonotype: Which antigen it targets is not known. Nothing much larger sits one base from this clone, and base qualities are not available.

The library was obtained by PCR. The sequencing machine was an Illumina HiSeq 2500. TCR library preparation used molecular barcoding, with unique molecular identifiers applied to normalize quantification of the TCRbeta repertoire. Starting from the raw public reads, TCRdb applied fastp trimming at Q25, assembled clones with MiXCR and retained in-frame beta chains. Rows merge per CDR3 protein into single entries with the most common DNA and genes. The sample table lists over 150,000 distinct CDR3 sequences, about 6.4% of them with a count of one. Clones ranked in the top ten supply approximately 2.9% of the sample.

Here the sequenced sample was PBMCs from the stem cell graft donor, taken from the stem cell graft. The sequence came from a human donor who donated a stem cell graft to a child with Wiskott-Aldrich syndrome. The rearrangement joined TRBV4-2 to TRBJ2-3; the central 11 bases match TRBD2. The CDR3 reads as follows: CASSPIGIRLAGSTDTQYF. The base sequence is TGTGCCAGCAGCCCCATAGGGATTCGACTAGCGGGGAGCACAGATACGCAGTATTTT.